This T cell receptor beta chain was obtained from a study of blood T cells in healthy people across ages. The CDR3 spans 18 residues. CDR1 and CDR2 (germline): MNHNS, SASEGT. V was trimmed by 6 bases and J by 4 bases, leaving 27 bases between them. A word on this clonotype: Its antigen is not known. No conserved phenylalanine or tryptophan ends this CDR3, so it is likely a read error.

Study results and limitations: Per-million-T-cell TCR beta diversity fell roughly linearly with age.

Primers used in a second PCR of about 7 to 12 cycles were a sample-barcoded 5' primer and a J-beta primer mix. Every cDNA molecule bore a tag from a template-switch adaptor containing 12 random nucleotides. One entry per CDR3 protein, called by TCRdb with MiXCR from the 5' RACE reads. The sample gives 850,000 to 1,000,000 distinct CDR3 sequences, roughly half of which show up once; around a fifth is in the top ten. The sequenced material came from blood. The chain recombines TRBV6-1 with TRBJ1-1, with a weak D call TRBD1 (6 bases). The receptor was isolated from a woman in her sixties in good health. The CDR3 coding sequence is TGTGCCAGCAGATCGATTTACGACAGGCTGGGATGGGGCACTGAAGCTTTCGTT. Protein product: CASRSIYDRLGWGTEAFV.